This TCR beta chain originates from a study of blood T cell repertoires in COVID-19. Study-level background: Sites in the United States, Italy and Spain provided acute and convalescent COVID-19 samples. The analysed material was cDNA or gDNA that came from T cells, B-cell-depleted T cells, or PBMCs.

Trimming cost V 0 bases and J 6 bases, with 15 bases left between them. CDR1 LNHNV and CDR2 YYDKDF come from the germline V gene (reference sequence). This CDR3 comprises 16 residues. As processed by the authors: Nucleated cell number was recorded as an estimate derived from reference gene primer amplification. Generated by immunoSEQ multiplex PCR, the TCRdb table keeps only in-frame clones and is missing some. That table furnishes V, J and clone size, whereas the DNA furnished D and trimming. This sample carries roughly 90,000 clones, roughly 89% of them seen once, and the ten largest clones take around 5%.

The chain carries TRBV15 and TRBJ2-1; no clear D. The receptor was derived from a woman of 80 years or more with active COVID-19. The sequencing sample was made of peripheral blood. DNA for the CDR3: TGTGCCACCAGCAGAGATATGTACACAGAAGCCAATGAGCAGTTCTTC. Its protein is CATSRDMYTEANEQFF.